This T cell receptor (beta chain) was retrieved from a study of blood T cell repertoires in COVID-19. Overall study context: Spain, Italy and the United States supplied samples that represented acute and convalescent COVID-19.

In terms of age and location, participants ranged from roughly 18 to 100 years and lived in about 25 US areas. Repertoires were generated with immunoSEQ multiplex PCR, while TCRdb's copy carries only in-frame clones and drops some. In the table there are under 250,000 clones, over 80% of which are singletons. This clonotype was sampled from a woman aged 30 to 39 with acute COVID-19. Sequenced sample: PBMCs or T cells enriched from blood (not recorded which).

DNA for the CDR3: TGTGCCAGCAGTGGGCAGGGACTCGGTGGCTACACCTTC. Translated, it gives CASSGQGLGGYTF. The genes are TRBV2 and TRBJ1-2, with a weak D call TRBD1 (5 bases). This CDR3 has 13 residues. Germline-derived CDR1 and CDR2 are SNHLY and FYNNEI. V dropped 4 bases and J dropped 7 bases, with 13 bases sitting between them.